Reported below is one T cell receptor (beta chain). Its target is not known. Germline CDR1 reads SGHRS; CDR2 reads YFSETQ. The CDR3 contains 13 residues. With 4 bases removed from V and 4 bases from J, the gap between germline ends came to 11 bases. These data belong to a study of post-analysis software for immune sequencing data. General study findings and limits: Higher frequency in patients than in controls was seen for about five TRBV segments, with TRBV5-6, TRBV5-1 and TRBV20-1 among them.

cDNA libraries of TCR beta carried unique molecular identifiers. TCRdb called the PCR reads again in MiXCR, with one record for every CDR3 protein. Among about 460,000 distinct CDR3 sequences, under 55% were seen once, and the ten largest hold 9.5% to 13%. Sequenced sample: blood. This TCR was sampled from a girl aged 5 to 17 with multiple sclerosis. V gene TRBV5-1 combines with J gene TRBJ1-1; a weak D match, TRBD1 (6 bases). In nucleotides, the CDR3 is TGCGCCAGCAGCCCCGGACAGACCACTGAAGCTTTCTTT. It specifies CASSPGQTTEAFF. The variable domain in full, with the rest retrieved from reference TRBV5-1 and TRBJ1-1, is KAGVTQTPRYLIKTRGQQVTLSCSPISGHRSVSWYQQTPGQGLQFLFEYFSETQRNKGNFPGRFSGRQFSNSRSEMNVSTLELGDSALYLCASSPGQTTEAFFGQGTRLTVV.